The 17 T cell receptor beta chains given below trace back to one sample, sequenced in a study of shared clonotypes between healthy human individuals. The table came from immunoSEQ multiplex PCR; TCRdb's copy has only in-frame clones and leaves some out. The table has under 2,500,000 clones, approximately 94% seen once. The sequenced material came from naive CD4+ T cells sorted from blood. The subset was: CD45RA+ positively selected. These receptor sequences come from a man aged 18 to 29 in good health.

This chain links TRBV7-9 with TRBJ1-5; D gene ambiguous. This CDR3 region has 17 residues. The V end lost 5 bases, the J end lost 4 bases, and 21 bases lay between the germline ends. Germline CDR1 reads SEHNR; CDR2 reads FQNEAQ (reference sequence). CDR3 residues: CASSPYGKGSLNQPQHF. The CDR3 DNA reads TGTGCCAGCAGCCCCTACGGTAAGGGCTCCCTTAATCAGCCCCAGCATTTT.

This chain links TRBV28 with TRBJ1-2; TRBD1 matches at 9 bases. CDR1 MDHEN and CDR2 SYDVKM come from the germline V gene. V trimming: 3 bases; J trimming: 4 bases; junction bases outside the gene matches: 3. This CDR3 is built from 14 residues. The CDR3 loop is CASSLTGGAYGYTF. The CDR3 DNA reads as TGTGCCAGCAGTTTGACAGGGGGAGCCTATGGCTACACCTTC.

V and J are TRBV5-1 and TRBJ2-7; the match to TRBD2 covers 8 bases. Germline lookup yields CDR1 SGHRS and CDR2 YFSETQ. This CDR3 contains 15 residues. After removal of 2 bases from V and 2 bases from J, the junction contained 6 bases not matched to a gene. CDR3 amino acids: CASSLSGGTAYEQYF. The CDR3 DNA sequence: TGCGCCAGCAGCTTAAGCGGGGGCACAGCCTACGAGCAGTACTTC.

The chain combines TRBV5-6 with TRBJ1-6; 9 nucleotides match TRBD1. This CDR3 region has 16 residues. V was clipped by 4 bases and J by 0 bases; unmatched bases: 2. The germline V gene encodes CDR1 SGHDT and CDR2 YYEEEE. The CDR3 here is CASSTDRGSYNSPLHF. For the CDR3, the DNA is TGTGCCAGCAGCACGGACAGGGGCTCCTATAATTCACCCCTCCACTTT.

A remark on this clone: This sample also contains other DNA sequences that code for the same CDR3. V and J are TRBV19 and TRBJ1-1; D remains ambiguous. V was shortened by 3 bases and J by 0 bases, with 5 bases between the two germline ends. The CDR3 consists of 13 residues. Per germline, CDR1 LNHDA and CDR2 SQIVND (reference sequence). CDR3 residues: CASSIRMNTEAFF. The DNA of the CDR3 is TGTGCCAGTAGTATTCGGATGAACACTGAAGCTTTCTTT.

The chain has TRBV11-2 and TRBJ1-3; D is unresolved. Trimming stripped 8 bases from V and 3 bases from J, with 14 bases between. The germline CDR1 and CDR2 sequences are SGHAT and FQNNGV. This CDR3 has 14 amino acids. The CDR3 loop reads CASGRAGIGNTIYF. The CDR3 DNA is TGTGCCAGCGGACGTGCAGGAATTGGAAACACCATATATTTT.

Of note for this clone: Other DNA sequences within the sample encode an identical CDR3. This chain connects TRBV2 to TRBJ2-5, with D maybe TRBD1 (6 bases). The CDR3 sequence is 13 residues long. Per the germline V gene, CDR1 is SNHLY and CDR2 is FYNNEI. V was clipped by 4 bases and J by 2 bases, with 8 bases between them. The DNA for the CDR3 is TGTGCCAGCAGTGGGCAGGGGCAAGAGACCCAGTACTTC. It codes for CASSGQGQETQYF.

The table lists this clone with a count of one. The chain carries TRBV5-8 and TRBJ2-7; tentative D call: TRBD2 (6 bases). The CDR3 is made up of 15 amino acids. The V end was cut by 4 bases, the J end by 3 bases, with 17 bases between. In germline, CDR1 is SGHTS, CDR2 YDEGEE. The CDR3: CASSRVADQGYEQYF. The CDR3, as DNA: TGTGCCAGCAGCCGCGTAGCGGATCAAGGCTACGAGCAGTACTTC.

This chain connects TRBV28 to TRBJ2-2; D gene unclear. Deletions cut 8 bases from V and 2 bases from J, with 12 bases between. Germline values: CDR1 MDHEN, CDR2 SYDVKM. The CDR3 is made up of 14 amino acids. CDR3 bases: TGTGCCAGCTTAGGAGCTGTTAACACCGGGGAGCTGTTTTTT. This codes for CASLGAVNTGELFF.

The chain has TRBV11-3 and TRBJ2-3, with D perhaps TRBD2 (6 bases). Trimming removed 1 base at V and 5 bases at J, with 13 bases between. CDR1 and CDR2 from the germline V gene are SGHNT and YENEEA. This CDR3 has 15 amino acids. The CDR3 coding sequence is TGTGCCAGCAGCTTAGGTGGAGGGGCTCAAGATACGCAGTATTTT. Translated: CASSLGGGAQDTQYF.

The chain is built from TRBV11-3 and TRBJ2-5, with TRBD1 matching 12 bases. This CDR3 region has 16 residues. After removal of 1 base from V and 5 bases from J, the junction contained 5 bases not matched to a gene. Germline V lookup: CDR1 SGHNT, CDR2 YENEEA. DNA for the CDR3: TGTGCCAGCAGCTTAGTTGGGACAGGGGGCGGTGAGACCCAGTACTTC. Amino acid sequence: CASSLVGTGGGETQYF.

V and J are TRBV25-1 and TRBJ1-2; 8 bases agree with TRBD1. Germline V lookup: CDR1 MGHDK, CDR2 SYGVNS. The junction had 8 bases not matched to a gene; V was cut back by 4 bases and J by 7 bases. This CDR3 has 14 amino acids. CDR3 protein: CASSGGQGGGGYTF. The CDR3 bases are TGTGCCAGCAGTGGAGGACAGGGAGGTGGTGGCTACACCTTC.

The chain couples TRBV27 to TRBJ2-7; TRBD1 might be the D (5 bases). There are 14 residues in the CDR3. Germline V gives CDR1 MNHEY, CDR2 SMNVEV (reference sequence). Trimming took off 4 bases at V and 5 bases at J, with 15 bases between the two ends. Here the CDR3 DNA reads TGTGCCAGCAGTTCGAGCCTAGACAGCCACGAGCAGTACTTC. Its protein is CASSSSLDSHEQYF.

To note about this clone: Different DNA sequences within this sample yield the same CDR3. This chain links TRBV9 with TRBJ2-2; D ambiguous. CDR1 and CDR2 from the germline V gene are SGDLS and YYNGEE. Trimming left V 0 bases short and J 6 bases short, with 3 bases between. The CDR3 covers 12 residues. The CDR3: CASSVGPGELFF. CDR3 in DNA: TGTGCCAGCAGCGTAGGCCCCGGGGAGCTGTTTTTT.

The rearrangement links TRBV6-5 to TRBJ1-6, with 10 bases lining up with TRBD1. J was trimmed by 10 bases and V by 0 bases; bases with no gene match: 3. There are 15 residues in the CDR3. Per germline, CDR1 MNHEY and CDR2 SVGAGI. Here the CDR3 DNA reads TGTGCCAGCAGTTACTCGACAGGGGGCCGATCACCCCTCCACTTT. It translates to CASSYSTGGRSPLHF.

This chain connects TRBV11-2 to TRBJ2-5; 8 nucleotides agree with TRBD2. CDR3 length: 11 residues. CDR1 and CDR2 (germline): SGHAT, FQNNGV. V shed 5 bases and J 12 bases; nucleotides not matched to a gene: 5. The CDR3 reads CASSAKREKYF. In DNA, the CDR3 is TGTGCCAGCAGCGCGAAGCGGGAGAAGTACTTC.

This clone was counted once. This chain joins TRBV4-1 and TRBJ2-1; TRBD2 matches at 8 bases. CDR1 MGHRA and CDR2 YSYEKL come from the germline V gene. This CDR3 comprises 16 residues. V trimming: 0 bases; J trimming: 6 bases; junction bases outside the gene matches: 7. CDR3 region: CASSQESGGHVNEQFF. The CDR3 bases are TGCGCCAGCAGCCAAGAGTCGGGAGGGCATGTCAATGAGCAGTTCTTC.